This T cell receptor beta chain was identified during a study of CD8 T cells in ankylosing spondylitis. Study outcomes and limitations: Apparently characteristic of ankylosing spondylitis blood was a TCR beta motif (fewer than 10 highly homologous variants). Peripheral blood samples showed relatively rare disease-linked clones, and these clones were CD8+.

Each CDR3 protein gets one entry after TCRdb re-called the 5' RACE reads with MiXCR. The sample lists about 700,000 distinct CDR3 sequences; around 19% were seen once. Remarks on this clonotype: The antigen remains unidentified.

CDR3 length: 15 amino acids. CDR1 and CDR2 from the germline V gene are MNHNS and SASEGT. V shed 8 bases, J shed 2 bases, and the junction held 7 bases outside the gene matches. This receptor was taken from a male donor with ankylosing spondylitis. This sequence joins TRBV6-1 and TRBJ2-5; 11 bases align to TRBD2. Sequenced sample: blood, either unsorted or a sorted T cell fraction (not recorded which). CDR3: CASHPGLAVQETQYF. CDR3 nucleotide sequence: TGTGCCAGCCACCCGGGACTAGCGGTGCAAGAGACCCAGTACTTC.